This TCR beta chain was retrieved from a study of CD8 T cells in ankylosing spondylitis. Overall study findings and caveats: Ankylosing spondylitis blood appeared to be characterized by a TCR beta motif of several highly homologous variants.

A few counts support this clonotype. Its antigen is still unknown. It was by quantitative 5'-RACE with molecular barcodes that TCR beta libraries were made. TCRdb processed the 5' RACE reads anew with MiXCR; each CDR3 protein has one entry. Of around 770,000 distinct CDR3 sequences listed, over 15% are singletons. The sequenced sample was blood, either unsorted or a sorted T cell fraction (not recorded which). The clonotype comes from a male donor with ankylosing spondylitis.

The CDR3 is CAISEDLAPYNEQFF. The CDR3 region has the DNA TGTGCCATCAGTGAGGATCTAGCGCCTTACAATGAGCAGTTCTTC. This chain links TRBV10-3 with TRBJ2-1, with TRBD2 as a possible D gene (6 bases). Trimming took 2 bases from V and 4 from J, leaving 12 bases between them. Germline V gives CDR1 ENHRY, CDR2 SYGVKD. This CDR3 has 15 amino acids.